This is a list of T cell receptor beta chains from one sample in a study of T and B cells in COVID-19 patients. TCRdb independently ran MiXCR on the multiplex PCR reads; one entry per CDR3 protein. The sample yields under 6,000 distinct CDR3 sequences, roughly a quarter seen once. The sequenced material came from blood. The receptors derive from a human donor with active COVID-19. Each CDR3 is given with its conserved first and last residue. The order of the fields is D gene, clone size, CDR3 length, J gene, V gene, CDR3 protein, CDR3 DNA. The D gene is left open where the match is weak. Rows give clone size only sometimes, using once, few, many, or a class for an expanded clone.

>NA|medium-sized|12|TRBJ1-2|TRBV18
CASSAAGYGYTF
TGTGCCAGCTCAGCCGCCGGCTATGGCTACACCTTC
>TRBD1|few|15|TRBJ2-1|TRBV11-1
CASSARTGRFNEQFF
TGTGCCAGCAGCGCCCGGACAGGACGGTTCAATGAGCAGTTCTTC
>NA|many|15|TRBJ1-1|TRBV6-5
CASSYSKRSWAEAFF
TGTGCCAGCAGTTACTCGAAGAGGAGTTGGGCTGAAGCTTTCTTT
>NA|NA|9|TRBJ2-5|TRBV10-3
CHPPETQYF
TGCCATCCCCCGGAGACCCAGTACTTC
>NA|few|11|TRBJ2-7|TRBV6-1
CAIKRTGEQYF
TGTGCCATCAAAAGGACGGGCGAGCAGTACTTC
>NA|medium-sized|14|TRBJ2-1|TRBV13
CASSLVFRSRQQFF
TGTGCCAGCAGCTTAGTCTTCCGGTCTCGGCAGCAGTTCTTC
>NA|large|13|TRBJ2-2|TRBV29-1
CSVGRPPSGELFF
TGCAGCGTTGGCAGGCCGCCGTCGGGGGAGCTGTTTTTT
>NA|NA|15|TRBJ2-2|TRBV5-1
CASSISGLNTGELFF
TGCGCCAGCAGCATAAGCGGTTTGAACACCGGGGAGCTGTTTTTT
>NA|NA|14|TRBJ2-7|TRBV20-1
CSASVVRASYEQYF
TGCAGTGCGAGCGTCGTTAGAGCAAGCTACGAGCAGTACTTC
>NA|medium-sized|12|TRBJ1-5|TRBV29-1
CSVGDGNQPQHF
TGCAGCGTTGGCGACGGCAATCAGCCCCAGCATTTT
>NA|medium-sized|13|TRBJ2-1|TRBV6-6
CASSTLPYNEQFF
TGTGCCAGCAGCACCCTTCCCTACAATGAGCAGTTCTTC
>NA|NA|15|TRBJ2-5|TRBV5-5
CASSLLGRRGETQYF
TGCGCCAGCAGCTTGTTGGGCCGGCGTGGGGAGACCCAGTACTTC
>NA|NA|12|TRBJ1-2|TRBV30
CAWSVGFFNYTF
TGTGCCTGGAGTGTAGGATTCTTTAACTACACCTTC
>TRBD2|few|16|TRBJ2-1|TRBV4-2
CASSHYVGLAVVEQFF
TGTGCCAGCAGCCATTATGTTGGACTAGCGGTGGTTGAGCAGTTCTTC
>TRBD2|NA|16|TRBJ2-1|TRBV30
CAWSVWLAGSPSPQFF
TGTGCCTGGAGTGTGTGGCTAGCGGGGTCCCCCTCGCCGCAGTTCTTC